Shown below are 2 T cell receptor beta chains from a single sample sequenced in a study of blood T cell repertoires in COVID-19. TCRdb's copy holds only in-frame clones and misses some; the assay was immunoSEQ multiplex PCR. The sample consists of roughly 400,000 clones, approximately 93% of them appearing once. The material sequenced was PBMCs or T cells enriched from blood (not recorded which). The receptors stem from a woman in her thirties or forties who had been exposed to COVID-19.

This clone has just one count. The rearrangement uses TRBV2 and TRBJ1-5; D may be TRBD1 (5 bases). Germline V gene data show CDR1 as SNHLY and CDR2 as FYNNEI. The CDR3 consists of 13 residues. Trimming shortened V by 3 bases and J by 7 bases, and 10 bases separated the two germline ends. CDR3 coding DNA: TGTGCCAGCAGTGAGACAGAAAGGCAGCCCCAGCATTTT. Protein product: CASSETERQPQHF.

The rearrangement links TRBV7-2 to TRBJ1-6; D remains ambiguous. The length of the CDR3 is 15 residues. Germline V gene lookup returns CDR1 SGHTA and CDR2 FQGNSA. The ends were cut back, 5 bases at V and 7 bases at J, with 15 bases in the middle. The CDR3 reads CASSLGRVKNSPLHF. The CDR3 DNA is TGTGCCAGCAGCCTGGGCCGTGTAAAGAATTCACCCCTCCACTTT.